Shown below are 14 T cell receptor beta chains from a single sample sequenced in a study of human T cells and chemical hapten exposure. Time point given: patch test 1, 2 weeks after DPC sensitization. Treatment in this sample: therapeutic diphenylcyclopropenone sensitization with weekly scalp DPC. TCRdb called the RACE reads again in MiXCR, with one record for every CDR3 protein. Counted here are about 120,000 distinct CDR3 sequences, around 10% occurring once; the ten biggest clones make up around 1.5%. The sample was whole blood, taken in connection with sensitization to the hapten diphenylcyclopropenone (DPC). All receptors come from a woman in her forties or fifties with alopecia areata. Some clones in this sample may be carry-over from other donors' samples.

The table lists this clonotype with a few counts. The chain joins TRBV20-1 to TRBJ2-1, with 8 positions matching TRBD2. V shed 0 bases and J 0 bases; nucleotides not matched to a gene: 7. Per germline, CDR1 DFQATT and CDR2 SNEGSKA (reference sequence). The length of the CDR3 is 17 residues. The CDR3 sequence: CSARDRLARSSYNEQFF. The CDR3 coding sequence is TGCAGTGCTAGAGATCGACTAGCGCGTAGCTCCTACAATGAGCAGTTCTTC.

This clonotype has more than one count but fewer than ten. The chain carries TRBV19 and TRBJ2-7, with 10 bases aligning to TRBD1. The CDR3 is 16 amino acids. V trimming: 5 bases; J trimming: 3 bases; junction bases outside the gene matches: 10. CDR1 is LNHDA and CDR2 is SQIVND in the germline V gene (reference sequence). CDR3 DNA sequence: TGTGCCAGTAGTCCCTACCCGGGACAGGGGAACTACGAGCAGTACTTC. Amino acids: CASSPYPGQGNYEQYF. Drawing the rest from reference TRBV19 and TRBJ2-7, the complete variable domain is DGGITQSPKYLFRKEGQNVTLSCEQNLNHDAMYWYRQDPGQGLRLIYYSQIVNDFQKGDIAEGYSVSREKKESFPLTVTSAQKNPTAFYLCASSPYPGQGNYEQYFGPGTRLTVT.

This clonotype was found a few times. The V and J genes are TRBV13 and TRBJ2-1; 8 positions match TRBD1. Germline V lookup: CDR1 PRHDT, CDR2 FYEKMQ (reference sequence). With 5 bases clipped from V and 0 bases from J, the junction kept 9 bases outside the gene matches. There are 17 residues in the CDR3. The CDR3: CASSQGAFRTSYNEQFF. CDR3 DNA: TGTGCCAGCAGCCAGGGGGCCTTCCGGACCTCCTACAATGAGCAGTTCTTC.

This clonotype was picked up many times. The V and J genes are TRBV12-3 or TRBV12-4 and TRBJ1-2, with TRBD1 as a possible D gene (5 bases). The CDR3 runs 17 residues. The ends were cut back, 3 bases at V and 8 bases at J, with 25 bases in the middle. This CDR3 reads CASSFSRRGVIFSGYTF. Here the CDR3 DNA reads TGTGCCAGCAGTTTCTCCCGGCGGGGGGTGATTTTTTCCGGCTACACCTTC.

Ten or more counts support this clonotype. The genes are TRBV18 and TRBJ1-5; 7 bases line up with TRBD1. Germline V gene lookup returns CDR1 KGHSH and CDR2 LQKENI. The CDR3 has 14 residues. J was trimmed by 4 bases and V by 4 bases; bases with no gene match: 4. The CDR3: CASSRTGPNQPQHF. As DNA, the CDR3 is TGTGCCAGCTCACGGACAGGTCCTAATCAGCCCCAGCATTTT. The full variable domain, rest sourced from reference TRBV18 and TRBJ1-5, is NAGVMQNPRHLVRRRGQEARLRCSPMKGHSHVYWYRQLPEEGLKFMVYLQKENIIDESGMPKERFSAEFPKEGPSILRIQQVVRGDSAAYFCASSRTGPNQPQHFGDGTRLSIL.

V gene TRBV7-2 combines with J gene TRBJ2-4, with 7 bases fitting TRBD2. V lost 3 bases to trimming and J lost 8 bases; unmatched junction nucleotides: 4. Germline V CDR1 and CDR2: SGHTA, FQGNSA. The CDR3 totals 13 residues. The CDR3 reads CASSLDRGDIQYF. The CDR3 bases are TGTGCCAGCAGCTTGGACCGGGGGGACATTCAGTACTTC.

A few counts support this clonotype. The gene calls are TRBV7-2 and TRBJ1-5; D gene ambiguous. The germline V and J ends were trimmed by 3 bases and 8 bases, with 11 bases remaining between them. Germline-derived CDR1 and CDR2 are SGHTA and FQGNSA. CDR3 length: 13 residues. The CDR3 DNA is TGTGCCAGCAGCTTGAATCCGGTGAAGCCCCAGCATTTT. Translation: CASSLNPVKPQHF.

Many counts were recorded for this clonotype. The CDR3 reads CASSPRKGQGRSGANVLTF. Written as DNA, the CDR3 is TGTGCCAGCAGCCCAAGAAAAGGACAGGGACGCTCTGGGGCCAACGTCCTGACTTTC. The V call is TRBV7-6, the J call TRBJ2-6; TRBD1 agrees at 8 bases. With 5 bases clipped from V and 0 bases from J, the junction kept 12 bases outside the gene matches. Looked up from germline, CDR1 is SGHVS and CDR2 is FNYEAQ. This CDR3 spans 19 amino acids.

The rearrangement uses TRBV6-4 and TRBJ2-1; TRBD1 agrees at 7 bases. The CDR3 spans 15 residues. Germline CDR1 reads MRHNA; CDR2 reads SNTAGT. V shed 8 bases and J 7 bases; nucleotides not matched to a gene: 14. The CDR3 DNA reads TGTGCCAGCCAAATGAGACAGGGTCATAGGAATGAGCAGTTCTTC. The encoded protein is CASQMRQGHRNEQFF.

This clonotype was observed a few times. This chain uses TRBV4-3 with TRBJ1-2; D ambiguous. The CDR3 consists of 13 residues. Per germline, CDR1 LGHNA and CDR2 YSLEER. V lost 4 bases and J 3 bases, leaving 9 bases between the germline ends. The CDR3 loop reads CASSPSLDYGYTF. For the CDR3, the DNA is TGCGCCAGCAGCCCCTCACTAGACTATGGCTACACCTTC.

This clonotype occurred many times. V and J are TRBV20-1 and TRBJ1-2; tentatively, D is TRBD1 (6 bases). Germline CDR1 and CDR2: DFQATT and SNEGSKA (reference sequence). V was shortened by 2 bases and J by 2 bases, with 9 bases between the two germline ends. This CDR3 region has 13 residues. The CDR3 loop is CSARTDSNYGYTF. In nucleotides, the CDR3 is TGCAGTGCTAGAACGGACAGCAACTATGGCTACACCTTC.

On this clonotype: This may stem from a read error, because a much larger clone lies one nucleotide away. V is TRBV7-2 and J is TRBJ2-3, with D uncertain. From germline, CDR1 is SGHTA and CDR2 FQGNSA. The V end lost 1 base, the J end lost 1 base, and 3 bases lay between the germline ends. This CDR3 has 13 residues. The DNA of the CDR3 is TGTGCCAGCAGCTTAGTCCGCACAGATACGCAGTATTTT. Translated, it gives CASSLVRTDTQYF.

This clonotype was picked up many times. V and J are TRBV12-3 or TRBV12-4 and TRBJ2-1, with D unclear. CDR3 length equals 13 residues. V was pared by 5 bases and J by 5 bases, with 10 bases between. CDR3 residues: CASSDDSDNEQFF. The CDR3 DNA follows: TGTGCCAGCAGTGACGACTCGGACAATGAGCAGTTCTTC.

The V and J genes are TRBV20-1 and TRBJ1-6; 9 bases match TRBD1. CDR3 length: 14 residues. With V trimmed by 6 bases and J by 10 bases, 10 bases remained unmatched. Germline CDR1 is DFQATT and CDR2 is SNEGSKA (reference sequence). The CDR3 region is CSALRDRARSPLHF. DNA of the CDR3: TGCAGTGCCCTACGGGACAGGGCTAGATCACCCCTCCACTTT.